One sample yielded the 26 T cell receptor beta chains listed below, sequenced in a study of early T cells in non-severe SARS-CoV-2 infection. TCRdb reprocessed the 5' RACE reads via MiXCR and lists one record per CDR3 protein. In the table there are tens of thousands of distinct CDR3 sequences, roughly a tenth of which are singletons. Sequencing was carried out using whole blood. These receptors all stem from an adult who was a healthcare worker with PCR-confirmed SARS-CoV-2 infection or an uninfected control (not recorded which).

The V call is TRBV12-3 or TRBV12-4, the J call TRBJ1-6; maybe TRBD1 (6 bases). The CDR3 consists of 14 residues. The V and J ends lost 8 bases and 7 bases respectively, with 15 bases between them. CDR3 sequence (DNA): TGTGCCAGCCCCAGGGGCAGCGCCAATTCACCCCTCCACTTT. This sequence encodes CASPRGSANSPLHF.

This clonotype was observed at least ten times. This chain links TRBV27 with TRBJ1-1; TRBD1 is a possible D gene (6 bases). CDR1 and CDR2 from the germline V gene are MNHEY and SMNVEV (reference sequence). The CDR3 runs 13 residues. Trimming removed 6 bases at V and 7 bases at J, with 15 bases between. CDR3 region: CASRLQGPSEAFF. DNA of the CDR3: TGTGCCAGCAGACTACAGGGACCGAGTGAAGCTTTCTTT.

This clonotype was seen repeatedly, ten times or more. The chain carries TRBV10-1 and TRBJ2-7; D uncertain. The V end lost 0 bases, the J end lost 5 bases, and 11 bases lay between the germline ends. CDR1 is WNHNN and CDR2 is SYGVQD in the germline V gene (reference sequence). This CDR3 comprises 14 residues. CDR3 coding DNA: TGCGCCAGCAGTGAGTCCCGACACGACCACGAGCAGTACTTC. Its protein product is CASSESRHDHEQYF.

This clonotype was seen at least ten times. The chain combines TRBV29-1 with TRBJ2-3; TRBD2 agrees at 8 bases. There are 14 residues in the CDR3. CDR1 is SQVTM, CDR2 ANQGSEA, per germline. V gave up 7 bases and J gave up 0 bases; unmatched junction bases: 6. The CDR3 sequence is CSGNSGMSTDTQYF. CDR3 in DNA: TGCAGCGGTAATAGCGGGATGAGCACAGATACGCAGTATTTT.

This clonotype was observed a few times. Here the CDR3 reads CASSLNGGGRYTGELFF. As DNA, the CDR3 is TGTGCCAGCAGTTTGAACGGGGGAGGACGTTACACCGGGGAGCTGTTTTTT. The chain recombines TRBV12-3 or TRBV12-4 with TRBJ2-2; TRBD2 is a possible D gene (6 bases). With 3 bases removed from V and 3 bases from J, the gap between germline ends came to 17 bases. The CDR3 totals 17 residues.

This clonotype occurred a few times. J is TRBJ1-2 and V is TRBV7-3; D possibly corresponds to TRBD1 (5 bases). The CDR3 loop spans 14 amino acids. V shed 4 bases and J shed 2 bases, with 11 bases lying between them. Germline V gives CDR1 SGHTA, CDR2 FQGTGA. The CDR3 region is CASSWGRENYGYTF. In DNA, the CDR3 is TGTGCCAGCAGCTGGGGCAGGGAAAACTATGGCTACACCTTC.

Notes on this clonotype: Possible read error: a much larger clone is one base away. The rearrangement joins TRBV7-6 to TRBJ2-7, with a possible D match to TRBD1 (6 bases). Trimming pared 3 bases from V and 1 base from J, leaving 13 bases between. This CDR3 contains 15 residues. The germline CDR1 and CDR2 sequences are SGHVS and FNYEAQ. This CDR3 reads CASSFGTRGSYEQYF. DNA for the CDR3: TGTGCCAGCAGCTTCGGGACAAGGGGATCCTACGAGCAGTACTTC.

This clonotype has just a few counts. The rearrangement joins TRBV5-6 to TRBJ1-1; D is ambiguous. Germline CDR1 is SGHDT and CDR2 is YYEEEE. V lost 0 bases, J lost 3 bases, and 9 bases lay in between. The CDR3 extends over 14 amino acids. In DNA form, the CDR3 reads TGTGCCAGCAGCTTGGCCCTCCGGGACACTGAAGCTTTCTTT. Its translation is CASSLALRDTEAFF.

Comments on this clonotype: Here the CDR3 omits its conserved ending phenylalanine or tryptophan, so a read error is the likely source. The CDR3 is CASSYERGYEQFL. CDR3 coding DNA: TGTGCCAGCAGTTACGAACGGGGTTATGAGCAGTTCCTC. This chain links TRBV6-5 with TRBJ2-1; maybe TRBD2 (5 bases). CDR1 is MNHEY, CDR2 SVGAGI, per germline. The CDR3 length is 13 residues. Trimming left V 2 bases short and J 8 bases short, with 10 bases between.

This clonotype was detected many times. This chain links TRBV5-6 with TRBJ1-1; 8 bases agree with TRBD1. The length of the CDR3 is 17 residues. Germline CDR1 and CDR2: SGHDT and YYEEEE. With 3 bases clipped from V and 5 bases from J, the junction kept 15 bases outside the gene matches. CDR3 nucleotides: TGTGCCAGCAGCTCCCCCCTGGTGACAGGGGAAGGTACTGAAGCTTTCTTT. Its translation is CASSSPLVTGEGTEAFF.

The V and J genes are TRBV7-8 and TRBJ1-2, with D possibly TRBD1 on 5 matching bases. Germline V gene lookup returns CDR1 SGHVS and CDR2 FQNEAQ. V shed 0 bases and J shed 4 bases, with 9 bases lying between them. The CDR3 has 14 amino acids. DNA of the CDR3: TGTGCCAGCAGCTTAGCGGGGCATCTCTATGGCTACACCTTC. Protein sequence: CASSLAGHLYGYTF. Full variable domain (missing parts from reference TRBV7-8 and TRBJ1-2): GAGVSQSPRYKVAKRGQDVALRCDPISGHVSLFWYQQALGQGPEFLTYFQNEAQLDKSGLPSDRFFAERPEGSVSTLKIQRTQQEDSAVYLCASSLAGHLYGYTFGSGTRLTVV.

This clonotype was seen a few times. The chain combines TRBV12-5 with TRBJ2-1; TRBD2 matches at 8 bases. Trimming at V came to 6 bases and at J to 10 bases, leaving 11 bases not matched to a gene. From germline, CDR1 is LGHNT and CDR2 FRNRAP. CDR3 length: 14 residues. In DNA, the CDR3 is TGTGCTAGTGGCTCTGGCGGGGGGAGTTACGAGCAGTTCTTC. As protein: CASGSGGGSYEQFF.

This clonotype was found many times. The chain recombines TRBV12-3 or TRBV12-4 with TRBJ1-6, with 8 bases fitting TRBD1. Trimming cost V 6 bases and J 5 bases; bases outside gene matches: 3. The CDR3 runs to 14 residues. For the CDR3, the DNA is TGTGCCAGCAGACGGACAGGGAATAATTCACCCCTCCACTTT. Protein product: CASRRTGNNSPLHF.

This clonotype was found many times. V is TRBV7-9 and J is TRBJ1-1; unclear D gene. The CDR3 loop spans 14 amino acids. Germline CDR1 reads SEHNR; CDR2 reads FQNEAQ (reference sequence). The germline V and J ends were trimmed by 3 bases and 8 bases, with 16 bases remaining between them. CDR3 residues: CASSFRQWVGEAFF. The CDR3 coding sequence is TGTGCCAGCAGCTTCAGGCAGTGGGTTGGCGAAGCTTTCTTT.

The chain combines TRBV11-3 with TRBJ2-1; 8 bases map to TRBD2. Trimming took 3 bases from V and 0 from J; bases not matched to a gene: 7. Per germline, CDR1 SGHNT and CDR2 YENEEA. CDR3 length: 17 residues. CDR3: CASSLEPLAGSYNEQFF. CDR3 bases: TGTGCCAGCAGCTTGGAGCCTCTAGCGGGCTCCTACAATGAGCAGTTCTTC.

This clonotype appeared many times. This chain connects TRBV9 to TRBJ2-2; the D is unclear. The CDR3 covers 17 residues. In germline, CDR1 is SGDLS, CDR2 YYNGEE. Trimming left V 2 bases short and J 2 bases short, with 16 bases between. The CDR3 region is CASSVEVWALNTGELFF. The CDR3 coding sequence is TGTGCCAGCAGCGTTGAAGTTTGGGCTCTAAACACCGGGGAGCTGTTTTTT.

This clonotype appeared many times. The chain combines TRBV24-1 with TRBJ1-1; D ambiguous. In germline, CDR1 is KGHDR, CDR2 SFDVKD. The CDR3 extends over 11 amino acids. V was clipped by 3 bases and J by 12 bases, with 10 bases between them. The CDR3 protein is CATSDGVRSFF. The CDR3 nucleotides read TGTGCCACCAGTGATGGCGTCAGATCTTTCTTT.

This clonotype has a count of ten or more. The chain recombines TRBV7-8 with TRBJ2-1; D is undetermined. The germline gives CDR1 SGHVS, CDR2 FQNEAQ. Between the trimmed V and J ends, which lost 2 bases and 6 bases, there was a span of 17 bases. The CDR3 consists of 16 residues. The CDR3 DNA reads TGTGCCAGCAGCTTACAGCGTTCAGCCACGGGCAATGAGCAGTTCTTC. Protein: CASSLQRSATGNEQFF.

This clonotype was seen at least ten times. The gene calls are TRBV6-2 or TRBV6-3 and TRBJ2-2, with 7 bases that match TRBD2. J gave up 1 base and V 6 bases, and 5 bases lay outside the gene matches. CDR3 size: 15 residues. CDR1 and CDR2 from the germline V gene are MNHEY and SVGEGT. CDR3 DNA sequence: TGTGCCAGCAGGCCTAGCGGCCAGAACACCGGGGAGCTGTTTTTT. As protein: CASRPSGQNTGELFF.

This clonotype was detected many times. The CDR3 sequence: CASSLAGADNEQFF. The CDR3 region has the DNA TGTGCCAGCAGCTTAGCGGGGGCTGACAATGAGCAGTTCTTC. The V and J genes are TRBV7-7 and TRBJ2-1, with D possibly TRBD1 on 6 matching bases. Trimming left V 0 bases short and J 5 bases short, with 8 bases between. CDR1 is SSHAT, CDR2 FNYEAQ, per germline (reference sequence). This CDR3 spans 14 amino acids.

The V gene is TRBV29-1, the J gene TRBJ2-2; D may match TRBD1 or TRBD2 (5 bases each). CDR1 is SQVTM, CDR2 ANQGSEA, per germline. The length of the CDR3 is 13 residues. Trimming took off 5 bases at V and 1 base at J, with 8 bases between the two ends. CDR3 bases: TGCAGCGTTATGAGGGGGAACACCGGGGAGCTGTTTTTT. Translation gives CSVMRGNTGELFF.

This clonotype was seen only once. This chain connects TRBV5-6 to TRBJ2-3; 9 nucleotides agree with TRBD2. This CDR3 has 16 residues. Unmatched junction bases numbered 7, after V lost 3 bases and J lost 2 bases. Germline CDR1 is SGHDT and CDR2 is YYEEEE. The DNA of the CDR3 is TGTGCCAGCAGCTCACCGACTAGCGGACACACAGATACGCAGTATTTT. Encoded protein: CASSSPTSGHTDTQYF.

The CDR3 spells CASSPPGSSYNEQFF. The CDR3 nucleotides are TGTGCCAGCAGTCCTCCGGGAAGCTCCTACAATGAGCAGTTCTTC. V usage is TRBV28 and J usage is TRBJ2-1; D might be TRBD2 (5 bases). The CDR3 totals 15 residues. Per germline, CDR1 MDHEN and CDR2 SYDVKM. V was shortened by 5 bases and J by 0 bases, with 11 bases between the two germline ends.

This clonotype was detected only a few times. This chain uses TRBV20-1 with TRBJ2-2; D is possibly TRBD2 (6 bases). Germline-derived CDR1 and CDR2 are DFQATT and SNEGSKA (reference sequence). V was clipped by 1 base and J by 5 bases, with 17 bases between them. The CDR3 loop spans 16 amino acids. Here the CDR3 reads CSARARTKGGTGELFF. CDR3 nucleotide sequence: TGCAGTGCTAGAGCCAGGACAAAAGGAGGGACCGGGGAGCTGTTTTTT.

The rearrangement uses TRBV20-1 and TRBJ2-1; D is unresolved. CDR1 DFQATT and CDR2 SNEGSKA come from the germline V gene (reference sequence). There are 14 residues in the CDR3. V gave up 8 bases and J gave up 0 bases, with 14 bases separating them. CDR3 sequence (DNA): TGCAGTTACTACCGGCGGACCTCCTACAATGAGCAGTTCTTC. Translating gives CSYYRRTSYNEQFF.

This clonotype appeared many times. The gene calls are TRBV6-2 or TRBV6-3 and TRBJ1-2; tentative D call: TRBD1 (5 bases). CDR3 size: 16 residues. CDR1 MNHEY and CDR2 SVGEGT come from the germline V gene. The germline V and J ends were trimmed by 4 bases and 4 bases, with 19 bases remaining between them. CDR3 nucleotide sequence: TGTGCCAGCAGTTCTGCGCGCTTCGCTCAGGGCTATGGCTACACCTTC. Translating it yields CASSSARFAQGYGYTF.